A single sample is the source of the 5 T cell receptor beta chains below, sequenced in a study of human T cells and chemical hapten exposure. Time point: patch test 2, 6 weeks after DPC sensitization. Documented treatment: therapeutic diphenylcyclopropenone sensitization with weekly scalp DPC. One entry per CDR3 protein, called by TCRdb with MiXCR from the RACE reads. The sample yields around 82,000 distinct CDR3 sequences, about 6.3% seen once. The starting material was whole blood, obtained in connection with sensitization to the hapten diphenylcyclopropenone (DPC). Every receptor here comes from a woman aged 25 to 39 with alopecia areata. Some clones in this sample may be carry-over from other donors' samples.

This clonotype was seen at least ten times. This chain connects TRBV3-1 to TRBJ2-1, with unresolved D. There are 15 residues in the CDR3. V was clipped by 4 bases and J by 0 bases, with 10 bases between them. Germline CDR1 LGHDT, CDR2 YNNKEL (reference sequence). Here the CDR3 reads CASSPQLSSYNEQFF. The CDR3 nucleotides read TGTGCCAGCAGCCCCCAACTCAGCTCCTACAATGAGCAGTTCTTC.

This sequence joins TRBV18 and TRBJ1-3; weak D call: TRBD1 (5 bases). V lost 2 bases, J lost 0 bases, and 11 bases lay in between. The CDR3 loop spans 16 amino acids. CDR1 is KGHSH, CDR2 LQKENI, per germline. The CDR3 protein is CASSPTGDPSGNTIYF. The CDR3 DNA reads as TGTGCCAGCTCACCAACCGGGGACCCCTCTGGAAACACCATATATTTT.

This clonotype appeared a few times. Here the CDR3 reads CSASGHLNTEAFF. The CDR3 bases are TGCAGCGCTTCTGGGCACCTGAACACTGAAGCTTTCTTT. The chain has TRBV29-1 and TRBJ1-1; no definite D call. The CDR3 totals 13 residues. Germline-derived CDR1 and CDR2 are SQVTM and ANQGSEA. Trimming removed 7 bases from V and 0 bases from J, with 12 bases in between.

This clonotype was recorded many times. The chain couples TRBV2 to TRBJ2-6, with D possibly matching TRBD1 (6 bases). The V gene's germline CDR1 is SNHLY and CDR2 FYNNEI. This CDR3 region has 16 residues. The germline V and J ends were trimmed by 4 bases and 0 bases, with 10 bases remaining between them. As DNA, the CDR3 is TGTGCCAGCAGTGCCCGAGGGGGCTCTGGGGCCAACGTCCTGACTTTC. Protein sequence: CASSARGGSGANVLTF.

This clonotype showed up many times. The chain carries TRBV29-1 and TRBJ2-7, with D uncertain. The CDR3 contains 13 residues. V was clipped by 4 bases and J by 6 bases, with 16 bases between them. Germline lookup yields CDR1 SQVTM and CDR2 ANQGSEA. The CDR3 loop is CSVAAQFPAEQYF. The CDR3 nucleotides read TGCAGCGTTGCGGCGCAATTCCCGGCCGAGCAGTACTTC.